This T cell receptor (beta chain) was profiled in a study of T cells in Graves' hyperthyroidism and ophthalmopathy. Uncontrolled infections, other autoimmune diseases, pregnancy or lactation led to exclusion of patients. V was clipped by 6 bases and J by 2 bases; unmatched bases: 7. From germline, CDR1 is SGHRS and CDR2 YFSETQ. There are 17 residues in the CDR3. Amplified regions were TCR beta CDR3 sequences from RNA transcripts. TCR CDR3 regions were first amplified by RT-PCR with HTBI primers. TCRdb reprocessed the multiplex PCR reads via MiXCR and lists one record per CDR3 protein. The sample carries approximately 270,000 distinct CDR3 sequences, roughly 15% recorded once.

The sequence derives from a woman in her 40s with Graves' hyperthyroidism that later progressed to Graves' ophthalmopathy. Sequencing was performed on blood. This chain links TRBV5-1 with TRBJ2-2, with 13 bases lining up with TRBD2. CDR3 region: CASTWTSGSPNTGELFF. The CDR3 DNA reads TGCGCCAGCACCTGGACTAGCGGGAGCCCCAACACCGGGGAGCTGTTTTTT.